The next 8 T cell receptor beta chains were all read from a single sample in a study of T cell changes during pregnancy in multiple sclerosis. Some clones are missing from TCRdb's copy, which holds only in-frame ones; the method was immunoSEQ multiplex PCR. The sample lists more than 60,000 clones; over 75% were seen once. The input for sequencing was CD4+ T cells from peripheral blood mononuclear cells, taken in the third trimester of pregnancy. The receptor set was obtained from a female donor in good health, enrolled as a control in a pregnancy study.

The chain has TRBV30 and TRBJ1-1; weak D call: TRBD1 (5 bases). Trimming removed 0 bases at V and 4 bases at J, with 15 bases between. In germline, CDR1 is GTSNPN, CDR2 SVGIG (reference sequence). CDR3 size: 15 residues. CDR3 nucleotides: TGTGCCTGGAGTGTACTGACCGGGGGAGGCACTGAAGCTTTCTTT. Translation gives CAWSVLTGGGTEAFF.

This clone appeared a few times. V gene TRBV7-2 combines with J gene TRBJ2-3; D possibly corresponds to TRBD1 (5 bases). The germline CDR1 and CDR2 sequences are SGHTA and FQGNSA. V lost 5 bases to trimming and J lost 6 bases, with 12 bases between them. The CDR3 contains 13 residues. DNA for the CDR3: TGTGCCAGCAGCGGTCGGACACCTGATACGCAGTATTTT. It codes for CASSGRTPDTQYF.

The CDR3 sequence: CASSLGQGSQETQYF. CDR3 DNA: TGTGCCAGCTCCCTCGGACAGGGCAGCCAAGAGACCCAGTACTTC. The V and J genes are TRBV18 and TRBJ2-5; 8 positions agree with TRBD1. CDR3 length equals 15 residues. Germline CDR1 and CDR2: KGHSH and LQKENI. V trimming: 6 bases; J trimming: 1 base; junction bases outside the gene matches: 7.

V and J are TRBV29-1 and TRBJ1-2, with TRBD1 identical over 7 bases. Trimming removed 7 bases from V and 4 bases from J; junction bases left unmatched: 9. Germline V CDR1 and CDR2: SQVTM, ANQGSEA. There are 13 residues in the CDR3. The CDR3 coding sequence is TGCAGCGGAAGGGACAGTAGTAGCTATGGCTACACCTTC. Residues: CSGRDSSSYGYTF.

The chain combines TRBV10-3 with TRBJ1-3; a possible D gene is TRBD1 (5 bases). This CDR3 is built from 15 residues. V was shortened by 2 bases and J by 0 bases, with 8 bases between the two germline ends. Looked up from germline, CDR1 is ENHRY and CDR2 is SYGVKD. The CDR3 coding sequence is TGTGCCATCAGTGAGGGGGCAGACTCTGGAAACACCATATATTTT. Translated: CAISEGADSGNTIYF.

J is TRBJ1-3 and V is TRBV18, with D tentatively TRBD1 (5 bases). The V and J ends lost 2 bases and 0 bases respectively, with 11 bases between them. The CDR3 is 16 residues long. Germline assignment: CDR1 KGHSH and CDR2 LQKENI. CDR3 loop: CASSPRVGVSGNTIYF. In DNA, the CDR3 is TGTGCCAGCTCACCAAGGGTAGGGGTCTCTGGAAACACCATATATTTT.

V and J are TRBV9 and TRBJ1-6, with TRBD1 matching 8 bases. The CDR3 runs 15 residues. CDR1 and CDR2 from the germline V gene are SGDLS and YYNGEE. V shed 2 bases and J 9 bases; nucleotides not matched to a gene: 7. This CDR3 is CASSVGTGLSSPLHF. The CDR3 bases are TGTGCCAGCAGCGTTGGGACAGGTTTGAGTTCACCCCTCCACTTT.

This chain links TRBV7-2 with TRBJ1-1; perhaps TRBD1 as D (5 bases). Trimming took off 4 bases at V and 11 bases at J, with 20 bases between the two ends. Germline V gene data show CDR1 as SGHTA and CDR2 as FQGNSA. The length of the CDR3 is 14 residues. The CDR3, as DNA: TGTGCCAGCAGCTCTCGACGGGGGTCCCTTGGGGCTTTCTTT. Translated, it gives CASSSRRGSLGAFF. Full variable domain (remainder filled in from reference TRBV7-2 and TRBJ1-1): GAGVSQSPSNKVTEKGKDVELRCDPISGHTALYWYRQSLGQGLEFLIYFQGNSAPDKSGLPSDRFSAERTGGSVSTLTIQRTQQEDSAVYLCASSSRRGSLGAFFGQGTRLTVV.